This TCR beta chain was sequenced for a study of blood T cells in healthy people across ages (dated by TCRdb to 2013 to 2016). Turning to the overall study: In model experiments, roughly one uniquely barcoded TCR beta cDNA molecule per two T cells was captured by template switching. Using the same blood draw, the study looked at two additional independent replicas of 1 million unique cDNA reads for two donors, one aged 18 to 29 and the other aged 80 or older. The study measured age-related changes in TCR beta repertoire diversity using deep sequencing normalized with unique cDNA molecular identifiers. The donors were split into four age groups: young (average roughly 15 years), middle-aged (around 40), aged (approximately 60) and long-lived (under 85).

Library construction relied on 5' RACE. For sequencing, an Illumina HiSeq 2500 was employed. The second PCR ran for roughly 6 to 11 cycles and used a J-beta primer mix along with a sample-barcoded 5' primer. A template-switch 5' adaptor carrying 12 random nucleotides introduced a unique molecular identifier onto each TCR beta cDNA molecule. Each sample yielded at least 2.5 million CDR3-containing paired-end reads. First-strand cDNA was synthesized from all RNA with the Mint cDNA synthesis kit, primed by a TRBC-specific oligonucleotide. After uracil-DNA glycosylase treatment, a first 18-cycle PCR used universal primers M1SS and BC2_uni_R on all cDNA. The paper's processing steps were these. For normalization, 1 million high-quality reads, each with a distinct molecular identifier, were randomly selected from each sample. Reads sharing molecular identifiers were discarded rather than binned into consensus sequences. CDR3 identification, clonotype clustering and error correction used MiTCR with a Q25 quality threshold and the strictest error-elimination algorithm. A nonparametric unseen species model with Euler transformation was used to estimate a lower bound on total TCR beta diversity. Using fastp at Q25 and MiXCR, TCRdb reprocessed the public reads and kept productive beta chains. A single entry per CDR3 protein holds the most common genes and DNA from its merged rows. What appears here as the V and J calls and clone size reflects TCRdb's work, not the paper's. This sample has almost 550,000 distinct CDR3 sequences in its table, and around 24% of those were observed once. Of the sample, just over 8.5% falls within the top ten clones.

The count of this clonotype is one. The antigen it recognizes is unknown. No much larger clone is present one base from it, and per-base qualities are unavailable. Results and caveats for the whole study, not just this receptor: Estimates of total diversity based on one million sequenced T cells were considered lower bounds and underestimates. The long-lived group showed more naive CD4+ T cells, fewer expanded clones and increased TCR diversity than the aged group, suggesting age selection. Observed TCR beta diversity correlated strongly with the percentage of naive T cells measured by flow cytometry. Donor CMV infection status was unknown, potentially confounding age-related changes in expanded clonotypes. As age increased, observed TCR beta diversity per million T cells dropped in a roughly linear way, and a significant reduction was already evident by age 40. Since profiling was done on bulk unsorted PBMCs, naive and antigen-experienced compartments could not be conclusively compared.

Donors were 30 to 45 systemically healthy Caucasian individuals from Russia aged roughly 6 to 90 years. Each donor gave around 9.8 milliliters of peripheral blood, collected into EDTA-treated Vacutainer tubes. PBMCs were isolated by Ficoll-Paque density-gradient centrifugation, with at least 7 million obtained per sample. Trizol reagent was used to extract total RNA from the PBMCs, yielding at least 6 micrograms per sample. Naive CD45RAhigh/CD27high T cell percentages were measured by flow cytometry on a PBMC aliquot from every donor. The sample was also linked to a second study, of T cells of mothers and their children. Reported in the second study: Donors were nine systemically healthy Caucasian individuals: three mothers and their six children. cDNA synthesis consumed the entire amount of extracted RNA, loaded at about 1.6 ug RNA in each 15 ul reaction. Sample barcodes and 2-4 random nucleotides were added via the M1S primer in the second PCR. More than 8 million TCR beta CDR3 reads were obtained from each mother, and about 3 million reads were obtained from each child. In both related and unrelated pairs, thymic selection shapes the output of TCR recombination in a similar way, with inherited differences having only a minor effect. Normalized repertoire overlap was always slightly but never significantly higher in related than unrelated mother-child pairs. No persistent microchimeric T cell clones were detected, at a sensitivity of about 100 clones per million clonotypes. To look for features that set related mother-child pairs apart from unrelated individuals, the researchers ran deep NGS to compare the TCR beta repertoires of mothers and children. The mean age was around 42 +/- 4 years for the mothers and roughly 10 +/- 4 years for the children. Libraries were sequenced on Illumina HiSeq 2000 with 100+100 nt paired-end reads after adapter ligation with NEBNext reagents. To prevent cross-contamination, the mother and child libraries were prepared a month apart and were sequenced in separate runs. Each donor had between about 500,000 and 2,100,000 distinct TCR beta clonotypes identified. Naive TCR beta clonotypes were estimated from low-frequency clonotypes matched to each donor's FACS-determined naive share, without sorting.

The sequence derives from a boy younger than 18 in good health. Source material: blood.

The sequenced DNA is TGTGCCAGCAGCTTAAGGGGGGCCGGGACCTACAATGAGCAGTTCTTC. The resulting protein is CASSLRGAGTYNEQFF. The receptor chain draws on TRBV7-8 and TRBJ2-1; the D gene cannot be resolved beyond TRBD1 or TRBD2, each matching 6 bases. The CDR1 and CDR2 encoded by the germline V gene are SGHVS and FQNEAQ. The germline ends are 13 bases apart after V is trimmed by 2 bases and J by 2 bases. Including cysteine and phenylalanine, the CDR3 has 16 amino acids. This entry keeps only the CDR3 DNA: 48 bases, framed from base 1.